The rows below give T cell receptor beta chains drawn from one sample of a study of T cell clonotyping in hematopoietic cell transplantation. Assay: immunoSEQ multiplex PCR; the TCRdb copy retains only in-frame clones and omits some. Altogether 13,000 to 15,000 clones are present, approximately 56% being singletons, with the ten largest covering 8% to 10%. The sample taken for sequencing was PBMCs. Receptors were obtained from a human donor who either received an allogeneic hematopoietic cell transplant for a myeloid malignancy or was a related donor (not recorded which). Some clones in this sample may be carry-over from other donors' samples. Each CDR3 is given with its conserved first and last residue. D genes are given only for firm matches. Where a row states a size, it is once, few, many or the class of an expanded clone; other rows omit it.

D: .
size: .
V: TRBV20-1
J: TRBJ1-1
DNA: TGCAGTGCGCAATCCGGGTCTAAAGCTTTCTTT
CDR3: CSAQSGSKAFF

D: .
size: .
V: TRBV30
J: TRBJ1-3
DNA: TGTGCCTGGAAAGCCGGGGGCTACTCTGGAAACACCATATATTTT
CDR3: CAWKAGGYSGNTIYF

D: .
size: .
V: TRBV27
J: TRBJ1-4
DNA: TGTGCCAGCAGTACAGGGAATGAAAAACTGTTTTTT
CDR3: CASSTGNEKLFF

D: .
size: .
V: TRBV6-5
J: TRBJ1-6
DNA: TGTGCCAGCAGTTACTCAGGACAGAATTCACCCCTCCACTTT
CDR3: CASSYSGQNSPLHF

D: .
size: .
V: TRBV6-6
J: TRBJ2-7
DNA: TGTGCCTCATACGGCGGAATCTACGAGCAGTACTTC
CDR3: CASYGGIYEQYF

D: .
size: .
V: TRBV30
J: TRBJ1-2
DNA: TGTGCCTGGAGTGACCCGGGACGGAGCTATGGCTACACCTTC
CDR3: CAWSDPGRSYGYTF

D: .
size: few
V: TRBV19
J: TRBJ2-1
DNA: TGTGCCAGCGGGCAGGGACCCTACAATGAGCAGTTCTTC
CDR3: CASGQGPYNEQFF

D: .
size: once
V: TRBV29-1
J: TRBJ1-2
DNA: TGCAGCGTTGCCTTGGGGGATGGCTACACCTTC
CDR3: CSVALGDGYTF

D: TRBD2
size: .
V: TRBV30
J: TRBJ2-2
DNA: TGTGCCTGGAGTACCCTAGCGGGAGGAAGAGGTGGGGAGCTGTTTTTT
CDR3: CAWSTLAGGRGGELFF

D: .
size: .
V: TRBV6-6
J: TRBJ2-1
DNA: TGTGCCAGAGGCGCAGGGTCTTACAATGAGCAGTTCTTC
CDR3: CARGAGSYNEQFF

D: TRBD2
size: .
V: TRBV7-3
J: TRBJ2-3
DNA: TGTGCCAGCAGCCTAAATCCCGGCGGACTAGGCACAGATACGCAGTATTTT
CDR3: CASSLNPGGLGTDTQYF

D: .
size: few
V: TRBV7-2
J: TRBJ2-5
DNA: TGTGCCAGCAGCTTAGCGGGGACCAACCAGGAGACCCAGTACTTC
CDR3: CASSLAGTNQETQYF

D: .
size: .
V: TRBV6-5
J: TRBJ1-5
DNA: TGTGCCAGCAGCGCGGGAAGGAATCAGCCCCAGCATTTT
CDR3: CASSAGRNQPQHF

D: .
size: medium-sized
V: TRBV29-1
J: TRBJ1-1
DNA: TGCAGCGCCGAGGGCAGGGAAGATGGGAACACTGAAGCTTTCTTT
CDR3: CSAEGREDGNTEAFF

D: TRBD2
size: few
V: TRBV19
J: TRBJ2-7
DNA: TGTGCCAGTAGTATAGAAGCGGGAAGCTCCTACGAGCAGTACTTC
CDR3: CASSIEAGSSYEQYF

D: TRBD2
size: .
V: TRBV30
J: TRBJ2-5
DNA: TGTGCCTGGAGCTATAGCGGGAGCAGGGAAGAGACCCAGTACTTC
CDR3: CAWSYSGSREETQYF

D: .
size: .
V: TRBV6-5
J: TRBJ1-2
DNA: TGTGCCAGCACGGCAGGCAGTTATGGCTACACCTTC
CDR3: CASTAGSYGYTF

D: .
size: .
V: TRBV7-2
J: TRBJ2-3
DNA: TGTGCCAGCAGCCCCCGCCGGCACACAGATACGCAGTATTTT
CDR3: CASSPRRHTDTQYF

D: .
size: few
V: TRBV6-5
J: TRBJ1-2
DNA: TGTGCCAGCACCCAACTCGGCGGTTCCAGATATGGCTACACCTTC
CDR3: CASTQLGGSRYGYTF

D: .
size: .
V: TRBV29-1
J: TRBJ1-2
DNA: TGCAGCGTTGACGAGCGGGAGCTCCCTTCCTATGGCTACACCTTC
CDR3: CSVDERELPSYGYTF

D: .
size: .
V: TRBV29-1
J: TRBJ1-1
DNA: TGCAGCGCTTGGACGGCGAACACTGAAGCTTTCTTT
CDR3: CSAWTANTEAFF

D: .
size: .
V: TRBV25-1
J: TRBJ1-1
DNA: TGTGCCAGCAGTGAGCTCATCGGGACACCCAGTGAAGCTTTCTTT
CDR3: CASSELIGTPSEAFF

D: .
size: .
V: TRBV30
J: TRBJ1-5
DNA: TGTGCCTGGAGTCCCACAGGGAATCAGCCCCAGCATTTT
CDR3: CAWSPTGNQPQHF

D: .
size: .
V: TRBV6-6
J: TRBJ1-2
DNA: TGTGCCAGCAAGGCAGTTCCTGGCTACACCTTC
CDR3: CASKAVPGYTF

D: .
size: .
V: TRBV30
J: TRBJ1-6
DNA: TGTGCCTGGAGAGCCTATTACAGGGAGCGGTCACCCCTCCACTTT
CDR3: CAWRAYYRERSPLHF

D: .
size: .
V: TRBV6-5
J: TRBJ2-3
DNA: TGTGCCAGCAGTTACAGGGGGGGGACCAGCACAGATACGCAGTATTTT
CDR3: CASSYRGGTSTDTQYF

D: TRBD1
size: .
V: TRBV30
J: TRBJ2-5
DNA: TGTGCCTGGAGCGCACAGGGGGGTGAGACCCAGTACTTC
CDR3: CAWSAQGGETQYF

D: .
size: .
V: TRBV4-1
J: TRBJ2-5
DNA: TGCGCCAGCAGCCAAGATTTAGGTGGAGAGACCCAGTACTTC
CDR3: CASSQDLGGETQYF

D: .
size: .
V: TRBV30
J: TRBJ2-2
DNA: TGTGCCTGGACCAACGGCAACACCGGGGAGCTGTTTTTT
CDR3: CAWTNGNTGELFF

D: .
size: medium-sized
V: TRBV6-5
J: TRBJ2-7
DNA: TGTGCCAGCAGTACGGGGTTCAACGAGCAGTACTTC
CDR3: CASSTGFNEQYF

D: TRBD2
size: .
V: TRBV30
J: TRBJ2-7
DNA: TGTGCCTGGCAGGGACTAGACCAAGCCTACGAGCAGTACTTC
CDR3: CAWQGLDQAYEQYF

D: .
size: .
V: TRBV29-1
J: TRBJ1-5
DNA: TGCAGCGTCGCGGGGGGAGAGGGTCAGCCCCAGCATTTT
CDR3: CSVAGGEGQPQHF

D: .
size: .
V: TRBV7-2
J: TRBJ2-5
DNA: TGTGCCAGCAGCATCAGGGGTAGAGAGACCCAGTACTTC
CDR3: CASSIRGRETQYF

D: TRBD1
size: .
V: TRBV5-4
J: TRBJ1-2
DNA: TGTGCCAGCAGCTCCCGACAGGGGTGGGCCTATGGCTACACCTTC
CDR3: CASSSRQGWAYGYTF

D: .
size: .
V: TRBV7-2
J: TRBJ1-6
DNA: TGTGCCAGCAGCCTCCAGCACAGCTCCTATAATTCACCCCTCCACTTT
CDR3: CASSLQHSSYNSPLHF

D: .
size: .
V: TRBV30
J: TRBJ1-1
DNA: TGTGCCTGGAGTGTACGTGGCGGGGACACTGAAGCTTTCTTT
CDR3: CAWSVRGGDTEAFF

D: .
size: few
V: TRBV6-4
J: TRBJ2-1
DNA: TGTGCCAGCAGTGCCCTAGGAGGGAATCTCAATGAGCAGTTCTTC
CDR3: CASSALGGNLNEQFF

D: .
size: few
V: TRBV4-2
J: TRBJ2-7
DNA: TGTGCCAGCAGCCAAGATCGGGGGAACGAGCAGTACTTC
CDR3: CASSQDRGNEQYF

D: .
size: .
V: TRBV7-2
J: TRBJ1-2
DNA: TGTGCCAGCAGCTACCACAGGGCGGGAGTTGGCTACACCTTC
CDR3: CASSYHRAGVGYTF

D: .
size: .
V: TRBV27
J: TRBJ2-7
DNA: TGTGCCAGCAGTTGGGGGTACTCCAACGAGCAGTACTTC
CDR3: CASSWGYSNEQYF

D: .
size: .
V: TRBV30
J: TRBJ1-5
DNA: TGTGCCTGTAGTTCCAGGGAACTCAATCAGCCCCAGCATTTT
CDR3: CACSSRELNQPQHF

D: .
size: .
V: TRBV19
J: TRBJ1-1
DNA: TGTGCCAGTGCCTCCCCCGGGGGTTCGATGAACACTGAAGCTTTCTTT
CDR3: CASASPGGSMNTEAFF

D: .
size: few
V: TRBV4-2
J: TRBJ2-7
DNA: TGTGCCAGCAGCCAAGAGTACGGGCCCTACGAGCAGTACTTC
CDR3: CASSQEYGPYEQYF

D: .
size: .
V: TRBV6-5
J: TRBJ1-3
DNA: TGTGCCTCCAAAACCTCTGGAAACACCATATATTTT
CDR3: CASKTSGNTIYF

D: TRBD1
size: .
V: TRBV25-1
J: TRBJ2-2
DNA: TGTGCCAGCAGTGGACAGACAGGGCCCGGGGAGCTGTTTTTT
CDR3: CASSGQTGPGELFF

D: TRBD1
size: once
V: TRBV30
J: TRBJ2-3
DNA: TGTGCCTGGAGTGTGACAGGGTCAGATACGCAGTATTTT
CDR3: CAWSVTGSDTQYF

D: .
size: once
V: TRBV19
J: TRBJ2-5
DNA: TGTGCCAGTGGGGGAGGGGGCAGTGAGACCCAGTACTTC
CDR3: CASGGGGSETQYF

D: TRBD1
size: .
V: TRBV30
J: TRBJ1-4
DNA: TGTGCCTGGAGTGCGGGACAGGGGTACGAAAAACTGTTTTTT
CDR3: CAWSAGQGYEKLFF

D: TRBD1
size: .
V: TRBV7-6
J: TRBJ1-2
DNA: TGTGCCAGCAGCTTAGAGGCAGGGGGCGCGATCGGCTACACCTTC
CDR3: CASSLEAGGAIGYTF

D: TRBD1
size: .
V: TRBV30
J: TRBJ1-5
DNA: TGTGCCTGGAGAGACCGGGACAGGGGGTACCAGCCCCAGCATTTT
CDR3: CAWRDRDRGYQPQHF

D: .
size: .
V: TRBV4-3
J: TRBJ2-6
DNA: TGCGCCAGCAGCCAGACACCCTTCTCTGGGGCCAACGTCCTGACTTTC
CDR3: CASSQTPFSGANVLTF

D: .
size: .
V: TRBV4-3
J: TRBJ2-7
DNA: TGCGCCAGCAGCCAAGATAAACAGGGCTACGAGCAGTACTTC
CDR3: CASSQDKQGYEQYF

D: .
size: .
V: TRBV30
J: TRBJ1-1
DNA: TGTGCCTGGGGGGTAAACACTGAAGCTTTCTTT
CDR3: CAWGVNTEAFF